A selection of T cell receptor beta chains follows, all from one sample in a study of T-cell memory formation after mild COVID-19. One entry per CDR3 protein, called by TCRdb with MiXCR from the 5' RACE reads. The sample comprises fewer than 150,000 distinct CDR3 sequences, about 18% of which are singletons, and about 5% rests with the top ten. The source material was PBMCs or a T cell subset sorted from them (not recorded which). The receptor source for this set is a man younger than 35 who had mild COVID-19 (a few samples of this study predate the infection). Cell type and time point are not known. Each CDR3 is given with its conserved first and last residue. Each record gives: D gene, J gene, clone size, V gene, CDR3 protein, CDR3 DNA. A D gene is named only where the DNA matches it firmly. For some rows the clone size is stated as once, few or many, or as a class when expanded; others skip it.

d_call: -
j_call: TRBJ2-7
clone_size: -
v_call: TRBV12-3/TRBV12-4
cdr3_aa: CASSLTRRHYEQYF
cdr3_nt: TGTGCCAGCAGTTTAACCCGCAGACACTACGAGCAGTACTTC

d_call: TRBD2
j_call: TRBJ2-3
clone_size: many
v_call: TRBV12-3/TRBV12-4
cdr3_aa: CASSIAGTLTDTQYF
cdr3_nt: TGTGCCAGCAGCATAGCGGGGACTCTCACCGATACGCAGTATTTT

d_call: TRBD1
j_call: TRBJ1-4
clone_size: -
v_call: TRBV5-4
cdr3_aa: CASSSTGGGEKLFF
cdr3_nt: TGTGCCAGCAGCTCCACAGGGGGAGGGGAAAAACTGTTTTTT

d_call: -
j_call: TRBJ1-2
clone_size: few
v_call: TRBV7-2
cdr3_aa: CASSLHGGGYTF
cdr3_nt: TGTGCCAGCAGCCTCCACGGGGGCGGCTACACCTTC

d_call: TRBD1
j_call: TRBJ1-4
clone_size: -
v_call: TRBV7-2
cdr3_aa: CASSADREYEKLFF
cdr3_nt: TGTGCCAGCAGCGCGGACAGGGAATACGAAAAACTGTTTTTT

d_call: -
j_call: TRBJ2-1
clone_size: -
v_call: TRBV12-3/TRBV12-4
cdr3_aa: CASSPHLGRQRGNEQFF
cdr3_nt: TGTGCCAGCAGTCCGCACCTAGGGAGACAGAGAGGGAATGAGCAGTTCTTC

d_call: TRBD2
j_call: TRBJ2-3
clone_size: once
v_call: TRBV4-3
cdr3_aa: CASSLYGRGVTDTQYF
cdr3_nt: TGCGCCAGCAGCCTGTATGGTCGGGGGGTCACAGATACGCAGTATTTT

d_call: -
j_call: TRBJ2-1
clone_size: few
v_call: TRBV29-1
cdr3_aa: CSVDRVNNEQFF
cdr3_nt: TGCAGCGTTGACAGGGTCAACAATGAGCAGTTCTTC

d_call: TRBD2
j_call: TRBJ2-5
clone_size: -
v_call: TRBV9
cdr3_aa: CASSVAGGQETQYF
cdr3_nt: TGTGCCAGCAGCGTAGCGGGGGGCCAAGAGACCCAGTACTTC

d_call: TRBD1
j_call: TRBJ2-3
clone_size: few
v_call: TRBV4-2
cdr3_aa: CASSQTGTGDGADTQYF
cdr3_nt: TGTGCCAGCAGCCAGACCGGGACAGGGGATGGGGCAGATACGCAGTATTTT

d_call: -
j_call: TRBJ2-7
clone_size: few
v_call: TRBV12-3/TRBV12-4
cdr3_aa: CASSLGPTPEQYF
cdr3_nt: TGTGCCAGCAGTTTAGGTCCGACACCCGAGCAGTACTTC

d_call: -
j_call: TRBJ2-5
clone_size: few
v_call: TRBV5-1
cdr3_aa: CASGGGPEETQYF
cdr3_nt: TGCGCCAGCGGTGGGGGTCCCGAAGAGACCCAGTACTTC

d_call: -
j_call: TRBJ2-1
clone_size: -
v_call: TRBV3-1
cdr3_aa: CASSQGSSGEQFF
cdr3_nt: TGTGCCAGCAGCCAAGGGAGTAGCGGCGAGCAGTTCTTC

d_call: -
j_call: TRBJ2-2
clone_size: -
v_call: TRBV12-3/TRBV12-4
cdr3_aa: CASSLGQGRIGELFF
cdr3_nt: TGTGCCAGCAGTTTGGGGCAGGGGCGGATCGGGGAGCTGTTTTTT

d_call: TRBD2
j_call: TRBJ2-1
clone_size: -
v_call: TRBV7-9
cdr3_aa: CASLYPGTISFF
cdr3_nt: TGTGCCAGCTTATACCCCGGGACTATATCGTTCTTC

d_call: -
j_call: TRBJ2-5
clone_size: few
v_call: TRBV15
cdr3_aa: CATSRAGRIQETQYF
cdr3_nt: TGTGCCACCAGCAGGGCGGGACGGATCCAAGAGACCCAGTACTTC

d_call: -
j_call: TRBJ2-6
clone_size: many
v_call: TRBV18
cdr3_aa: CASSPRGGAGANVLTF
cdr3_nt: TGTGCCAGCTCACCAAGAGGGGGAGCTGGGGCCAACGTCCTGACTTTC

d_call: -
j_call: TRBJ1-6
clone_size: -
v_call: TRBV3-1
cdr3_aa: CASSLSGNTPLHF
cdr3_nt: TGTGCCAGCAGCCTCAGTGGGAATACACCCCTCCACTTT

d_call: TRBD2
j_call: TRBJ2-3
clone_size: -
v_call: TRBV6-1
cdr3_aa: CASERGGFEDTQYF
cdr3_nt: TGTGCCAGTGAGCGGGGGGGTTTTGAAGATACGCAGTATTTT

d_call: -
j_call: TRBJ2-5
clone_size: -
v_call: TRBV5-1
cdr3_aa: CASSLVSQEETQYF
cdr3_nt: TGCGCCAGCAGCTTGGTGTCCCAGGAAGAGACCCAGTACTTC

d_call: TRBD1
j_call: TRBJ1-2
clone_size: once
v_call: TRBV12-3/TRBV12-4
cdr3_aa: CASSLLPVRQGGYGYTF
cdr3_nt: TGTGCCAGCAGTTTACTACCCGTCCGACAGGGTGGATATGGCTACACCTTC

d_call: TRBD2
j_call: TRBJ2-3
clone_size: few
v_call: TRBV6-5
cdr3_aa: CASSTTRGRGREDTQYF
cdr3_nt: TGTGCCAGCAGTACCACCCGCGGGAGGGGTAGGGAAGATACGCAGTATTTT

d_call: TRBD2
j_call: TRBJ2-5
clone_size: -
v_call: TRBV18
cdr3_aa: CASSPTLAEETQYF
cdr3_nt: TGTGCCAGCTCACCAACACTAGCGGAAGAGACCCAGTACTTC

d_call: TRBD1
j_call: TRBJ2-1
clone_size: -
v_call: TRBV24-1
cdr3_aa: CATSYSLGLGQGSNEQFF
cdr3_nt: TGTGCCACCAGCTACTCCCTGGGTCTGGGACAGGGATCCAATGAGCAGTTCTTC

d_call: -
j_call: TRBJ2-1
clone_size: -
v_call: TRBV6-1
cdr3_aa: CASRKGRGSSYNEQFF
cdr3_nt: TGTGCCAGCAGGAAAGGCCGGGGGAGCTCCTACAATGAGCAGTTCTTC

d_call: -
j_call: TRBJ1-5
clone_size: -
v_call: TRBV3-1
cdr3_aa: CASSQAWGNQPQHF
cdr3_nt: TGTGCCAGCAGCCAAGCTTGGGGCAATCAGCCCCAGCATTTT

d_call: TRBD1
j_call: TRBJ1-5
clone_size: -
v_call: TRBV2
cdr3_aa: CASAGTGRQPQHF
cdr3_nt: TGTGCCAGCGCCGGGACAGGGCGCCAGCCCCAGCATTTT

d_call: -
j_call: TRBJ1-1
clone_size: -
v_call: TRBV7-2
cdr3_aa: CASSGTGATEAFF
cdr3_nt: TGTGCCAGCAGCGGAACGGGGGCCACTGAAGCTTTCTTT

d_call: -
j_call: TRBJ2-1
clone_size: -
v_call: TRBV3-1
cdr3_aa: CASSPSGHIYNEQFF
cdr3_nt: TGTGCCAGCAGCCCCTCGGGACATATCTACAATGAGCAGTTCTTC

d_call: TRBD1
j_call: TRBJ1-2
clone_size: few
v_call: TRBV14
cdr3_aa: CASSQGGTDYGYTF
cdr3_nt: TGTGCCAGCAGCCAAGGGGGGACAGACTATGGCTACACCTTC

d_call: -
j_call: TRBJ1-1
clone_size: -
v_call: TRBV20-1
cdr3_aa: CSATAGRMNTEAFF
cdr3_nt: TGCAGTGCTACGGCGGGACGGATGAACACTGAAGCTTTCTTT

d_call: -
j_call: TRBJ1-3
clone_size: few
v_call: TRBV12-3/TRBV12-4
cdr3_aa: CASSPTYTIYF
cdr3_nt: TGTGCCAGCAGCCCGACCTACACCATATATTTT

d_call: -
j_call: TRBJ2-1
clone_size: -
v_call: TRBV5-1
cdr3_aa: CASSPTSLRPEQFF
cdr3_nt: TGCGCCAGCAGTCCGACTAGTCTCCGTCCGGAGCAGTTCTTC

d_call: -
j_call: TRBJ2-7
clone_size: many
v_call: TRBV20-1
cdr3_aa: CSVEDLSYEQYF
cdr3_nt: TGCAGTGTTGAGGATCTCTCCTACGAGCAGTACTTC

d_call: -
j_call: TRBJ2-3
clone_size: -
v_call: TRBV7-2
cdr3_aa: CASSQGLTLTDTQYF
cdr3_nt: TGTGCCAGCAGCCAGGGACTTACGCTCACAGATACGCAGTATTTT

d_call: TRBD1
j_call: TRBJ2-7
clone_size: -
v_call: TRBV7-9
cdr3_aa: CASSASAGGYEQYF
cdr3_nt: TGTGCCAGCAGCGCCTCCGCAGGGGGCTACGAGCAGTACTTC

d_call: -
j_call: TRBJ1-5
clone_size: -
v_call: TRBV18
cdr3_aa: CASSALGNQPQHF
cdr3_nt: TGTGCCAGCTCAGCCCTGGGGAATCAGCCCCAGCATTTT

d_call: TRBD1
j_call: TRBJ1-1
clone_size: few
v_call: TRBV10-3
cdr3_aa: CAISVGGQGNTEAFF
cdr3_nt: TGTGCCATCAGTGTTGGGGGACAGGGAAACACTGAAGCTTTCTTT

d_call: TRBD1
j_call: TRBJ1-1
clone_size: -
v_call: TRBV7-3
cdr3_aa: CASSRQGGAEAFF
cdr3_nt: TGTGCCAGCAGCCGACAGGGTGGGGCTGAAGCTTTCTTT

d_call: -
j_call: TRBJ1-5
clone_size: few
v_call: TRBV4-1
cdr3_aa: CASSQGPRVFGAQPQHF
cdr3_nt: TGCGCCAGCAGCCAAGGCCCGAGAGTTTTCGGGGCTCAGCCCCAGCATTTT

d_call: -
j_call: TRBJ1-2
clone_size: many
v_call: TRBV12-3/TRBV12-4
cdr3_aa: CASSLGNYGYTF
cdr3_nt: TGTGCCAGCAGTTTAGGGAACTATGGCTACACCTTC

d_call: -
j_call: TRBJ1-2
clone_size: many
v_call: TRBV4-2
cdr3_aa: CASSQDLSGALNYGYTF
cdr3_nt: TGTGCCAGCAGCCAAGATCTTTCGGGGGCGCTTAACTATGGCTACACCTTC

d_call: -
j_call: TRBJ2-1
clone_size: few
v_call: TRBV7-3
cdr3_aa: CASSLKRTCKFF
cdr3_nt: TGTGCCAGCAGCCTAAAGCGGACCTGTAAGTTCTTC

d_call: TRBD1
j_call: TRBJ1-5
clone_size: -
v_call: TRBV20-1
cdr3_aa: CSAADRPNQPQHF
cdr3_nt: TGCAGTGCCGCGGACAGGCCGAATCAGCCCCAGCATTTT

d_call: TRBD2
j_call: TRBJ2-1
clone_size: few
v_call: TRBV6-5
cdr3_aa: CASSYRASGGAKQFF
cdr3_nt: TGTGCCAGCAGTTACAGGGCTAGCGGGGGGGCGAAGCAGTTCTTC

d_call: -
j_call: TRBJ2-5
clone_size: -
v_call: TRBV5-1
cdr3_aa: CASSWGAFQETQYF
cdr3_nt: TGCGCCAGCAGCTGGGGAGCCTTCCAAGAGACCCAGTACTTC

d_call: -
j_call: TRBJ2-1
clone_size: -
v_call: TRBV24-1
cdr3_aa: CATRGSNNEQFF
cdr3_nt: TGTGCCACCAGGGGAAGTAATAATGAGCAGTTCTTC

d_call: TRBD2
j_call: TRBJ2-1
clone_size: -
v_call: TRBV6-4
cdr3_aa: CASRPFSGVPPGEQFF
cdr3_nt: TGTGCCAGCCGACCGTTTAGCGGGGTCCCGCCCGGTGAGCAGTTCTTC